This TCR beta chain emerged from a study of cytomegalovirus exposure and HLA in healthy donors. Of note for this clone: Antigen: not known.

PCR primers comprised 60 Vbeta and 13 Jbeta primers. The data were produced by immunoSEQ multiplex PCR, yet TCRdb's version contains in-frame clones alone and is incomplete. The sample consists of roughly 180,000 clones, around 85% of them appearing once. Study-wide results and caveats: Information on immune exposure was restricted to one variable (CMV serostatus). Among CMV-associated TCR beta chains, most appeared HLA-restricted in a later analysis.

This CDR3 comprises 19 residues. Germline CDR1 and CDR2: SGHRS and YFSETQ. V lost 3 bases and J lost 0, with 22 bases in between. Sequencing was done on a sample of PBMCs. The sequence was collected from a man aged 18 to 30 in good health and CMV-seropositive. The chain links TRBV5-1 to TRBJ1-3; D gene unclear. CDR3 coding DNA: TGCGCCAGCAGCTACTGGGCGAGATCCCTATCCCTCTCTGGAAACACCATATATTTT. Translation gives CASSYWARSLSLSGNTIYF.